These 8 T cell receptor beta chains share one sample of origin, sequenced in a study of blood T cell repertoires in COVID-19. TCRdb's table, derived via immunoSEQ multiplex PCR, lists solely in-frame clones and lacks some. The sample holds 50,000 to 85,000 clones, roughly 80% seen once. Sequencing used peripheral blood. Receptor source: a man in his sixties with acute or convalescent COVID-19.

The V gene is TRBV3-1 (or the pseudogene TRBV3-2), the J gene TRBJ2-4, with D perhaps matching TRBD2 (6 bases). The V gene lost 9 bases and the J gene lost 7 bases, with 16 bases spanning the gap. Germline V gives CDR1 LGHDT, CDR2 YNNKEL (reference sequence). The CDR3 runs 13 residues. CDR3 nucleotides: TGTGCCAGTTCCCCCCGGGGGAGGAACATTCAGTACTTC. Protein product: CASSPRGRNIQYF.

The chain couples TRBV18 to TRBJ2-7, with a tentative D call TRBD1 (6 bases). The CDR3 extends over 13 amino acids. In germline, CDR1 is KGHSH, CDR2 LQKENI. V lost 3 bases, J lost 5 bases, and 11 bases lay in between. CDR3 nucleotide sequence: TGTGCCAGCTCACCCTCGGGACAACACGAGCAGTACGTC. Translated: CASSPSGQHEQYV.

The chain joins TRBV5-8 to TRBJ2-5, with 14 bases fitting TRBD2. The CDR3 totals 18 residues. The ends lost 0 bases at V and 1 base at J; junction bases unmatched: 5. CDR1 SGHTS and CDR2 YDEGEE come from the germline V gene. The CDR3, as DNA: TGTGCCAGCAGCTTGGGGACTAGCGGGGGGCAAATCCAAGAGACCCAGTACTTC. Amino acid sequence: CASSLGTSGGQIQETQYF.

This chain connects TRBV6-2 or TRBV6-3 to TRBJ2-5; 9 bases are a match to TRBD1. V trimming: 2 bases; J trimming: 1 base; junction bases outside the gene matches: 5. Germline loops: CDR1 MNHEY, CDR2 SVGEGT. The CDR3 length is 16 residues. Here the CDR3 DNA reads TGTGCCAGCAGTTACCGGACAGGGGATACCCAAGAGACCCAGTACTTC. Its translation: CASSYRTGDTQETQYF.

V gene TRBV7-2 combines with J gene TRBJ1-2, with TRBD1 as a possible D gene (5 bases). Deletions cut 1 base from V and 2 bases from J, with 14 bases between. The CDR3 runs 16 residues. Germline V gene data show CDR1 as SGHTA and CDR2 as FQGNSA. CDR3 bases: TGTGCCAGCAGCTTAGAGGTCCGGACATCGAACTATGGCTACACCTTC. It specifies CASSLEVRTSNYGYTF.

The rearrangement uses TRBV6-2 or TRBV6-3 and TRBJ2-2, with D uncertain. V lost 0 bases and J 1 base, leaving 9 bases between the germline ends. The length of the CDR3 is 16 residues. CDR1 is MNHEY and CDR2 is SVGEGT in the germline V gene. The CDR3 nucleotides read TGTGCCAGCAGTTACTCCGCAGGCTGGAACACCGGGGAGCTGTTTTTT. It is translated as CASSYSAGWNTGELFF.

The chain has TRBV19 and TRBJ1-3; a possible D gene is TRBD1 (6 bases). Trimming took 5 bases from V and 0 from J, leaving 17 bases between them. This CDR3 comprises 17 residues. Germline assignment: CDR1 LNHDA and CDR2 SQIVND (reference sequence). The CDR3 is CASSSWTVITSGNTIYF. The CDR3 bases are TGTGCCAGTAGTTCTTGGACAGTTATTACCTCTGGAAACACCATATATTTT.

The rearrangement links TRBV10-1 to TRBJ1-5; D gene unclear. The ends were cut back, 10 bases at V and 7 bases at J, with 20 bases in the middle. Germline V lookup: CDR1 WNHNN, CDR2 SYGVQD (reference sequence). The CDR3 is 14 amino acids. For the CDR3, the DNA is TGCGCCACCCGCGAAGAGGGAGAAAACCAGCCCCAGCATTTT. Protein: CATREEGENQPQHF.